One sample yielded the 14 T cell receptor beta chains listed below, sequenced in a study of T cells in Graves' hyperthyroidism and ophthalmopathy. RNA transcripts yielded amplified TCR beta CDR3 regions. The TCR CDR3 was amplified in a first-round RT-PCR using the HTBI primer set. TCRdb reanalysed the multiplex PCR reads using MiXCR and keeps one entry per CDR3 protein. In the table there are a few hundred thousand distinct CDR3 sequences, roughly 15% of which are singletons. Sequencing input: blood. The receptor set was obtained from a woman aged 35 to 49 with Graves' ophthalmopathy.

This clonotype was recorded a few times. The rearrangement joins TRBV5-1 to TRBJ2-1; 9 nucleotides align to TRBD1. Per the germline V gene, CDR1 is SGHRS and CDR2 is YFSETQ. CDR3 length: 16 residues. V shed 4 bases, J shed 3 bases, and the junction held 8 bases outside the gene matches. The chain's CDR3 is CASSGFGTGFYNEQFF. The CDR3 region has the DNA TGCGCCAGCAGCGGGTTTGGGACAGGGTTCTACAATGAGCAGTTCTTC.

The J gene is TRBJ1-2, the V gene TRBV20-1, with 9 bases lining up with TRBD1. This CDR3 is built from 17 residues. V trimming: 0 bases; J trimming: 4 bases; junction bases outside the gene matches: 12. Germline CDR1 reads DFQATT; CDR2 reads SNEGSKA (reference sequence). CDR3 residues: CSARDQETGGPSYGYTF. CDR3 coding DNA: TGCAGTGCTAGAGACCAGGAAACAGGGGGCCCTAGCTATGGCTACACCTTC.

The CDR3 DNA sequence: TGTGCCACCGGGAGGGGGACGTACACCGGGGAGCTGTTTTTT. Protein product: CATGRGTYTGELFF. The genes are TRBV6-1 and TRBJ2-2, with 8 bases lining up with TRBD2. The germline gives CDR1 MNHNS, CDR2 SASEGT. Germline trimming cut 10 bases from V and 3 bases from J; bases unmatched to any gene: 7. This CDR3 is 14 amino acids long.

This clonotype was counted a single time. The CDR3 nucleotides read TGTGCCAGCAGCTTAGGGGCCCGAGGCGGCTACACCTTC. It yields the protein CASSLGARGGYTF. This chain uses TRBV5-6 with TRBJ1-2, with D possibly matching TRBD1 (5 bases). This CDR3 is 13 amino acids long. V lost 2 bases to trimming and J lost 8 bases, with 13 bases between them. CDR1 SGHDT and CDR2 YYEEEE come from the germline V gene. The whole variable domain, filled in from reference TRBV5-6 and TRBJ1-2, reads DAGVTQSPTHLIKTRGQQVTLRCSPKSGHDTVSWYQQALGQGPQFIFQYYEEEERQRGNFPDRFSGHQFPNYSSELNVNALLLGDSALYLCASSLGARGGYTFGSGTRLTVV.

Regarding this clonotype: At one end the junction does not follow the germline gene, possibly because of a read error. The chain couples TRBV7-2 to TRBJ1-5, with a tentative D call TRBD1 (6 bases). Germline V gene sequence: CDR1 SGHTA, CDR2 FQGNSA. This CDR3 spans 16 amino acids. The CDR3 loop reads CANSLAPTGNNQPQHF. The CDR3 coding sequence is TGTGCCAACAGCTTAGCACCTACAGGGAACAATCAGCCCCAGCATTTT.

Many counts were recorded for this clonotype. V is TRBV30 and J is TRBJ2-7, with 8 bases identical to TRBD2. V gave up 1 base and J gave up 3 bases; unmatched junction bases: 2. From germline, CDR1 is GTSNPN and CDR2 SVGIG (reference sequence). The CDR3 spans 13 residues. The chain's CDR3 is CAWSAGTSYEQYF. In DNA, the CDR3 is TGTGCCTGGAGTGCCGGGACTAGCTACGAGCAGTACTTC. Drawing the rest from reference TRBV30 and TRBJ2-7, the complete variable domain is SQTIHQWPATLVQPVGSPLSLECTVEGTSNPNLYWYRQAAGRGLQLLFYSVGIGQISSEVPQNLSASRPQDRQFILSSKKLLLSDSGFYLCAWSAGTSYEQYFGPGTRLTVT.

The chain links TRBV18 to TRBJ2-2, with D maybe TRBD1 (6 bases). Germline loops: CDR1 KGHSH, CDR2 LQKENI. This CDR3 region has 17 residues. Trimming shortened V by 4 bases and J by 2 bases, and 17 bases separated the two germline ends. The CDR3 sequence: CASSLTDRTINTGELFF. CDR3 coding DNA: TGTGCCAGCTCACTCACAGACAGGACCATCAACACCGGGGAGCTGTTTTTT.

A note on this clonotype: A much larger clone is a single base away; this may be a read error. This rearrangement joins TRBV11-2 to TRBJ2-3, with 12 bases aligning to TRBD2. Germline-derived CDR1 and CDR2 are SGHAT and FQNNGV. This CDR3 is built from 16 residues. The CDR3 sequence is CASSLDLAGGPDSQYF. The DNA of the CDR3 is TGTGCCAGCAGCTTAGACCTAGCGGGGGGGCCAGATTCGCAGTATTTT. Full variable domain (missing parts from reference TRBV11-2 and TRBJ2-3): EAGVAQSPRYKIIEKRQSVAFWCNPISGHATLYWYQQILGQGPKLLIQFQNNGVVDDSQLPKDRFSAERLKGVDSTLKIQPAKLEDSAVYLCASSLDLAGGPDSQYFGPGTRLTVL.

This clonotype was picked up many times. This rearrangement joins TRBV20-1 to TRBJ1-5; unclear D gene. Looked up from germline, CDR1 is DFQATT and CDR2 is SNEGSKA (reference sequence). V was trimmed by 0 bases and J by 0 bases, leaving 6 bases between them. CDR3 length equals 14 residues. The CDR3 region is CSARDPLSNQPQHF. The CDR3 DNA reads as TGCAGTGCTAGAGATCCTCTTAGCAATCAGCCCCAGCATTTT.

Details on this clonotype: A read error may produce the germline difference seen at one junction end. This sequence joins TRBV6-1 and TRBJ2-4; D gene ambiguous. Germline V gene data show CDR1 as MNHNS and CDR2 as SASEGT. CDR3 length: 15 residues. CDR3 sequence: CASSGWGYGKNIQYF. The CDR3 DNA sequence: TGTGCCAGTAGTGGTTGGGGTTACGGCAAAAACATTCAGTACTTC.

This clonotype was found many times. The gene calls are TRBV20-1 and TRBJ2-3; D gene unclear. The V end was cut by 3 bases, the J end by 4 bases, with 11 bases between. Looked up from germline, CDR1 is DFQATT and CDR2 is SNEGSKA (reference sequence). CDR3 size: 13 residues. The CDR3, as DNA: TGCAGTGCTAGTGCTGACGCCGCAGATACGCAGTATTTT. This translates into CSASADAADTQYF.

The V call is TRBV20-1, the J call TRBJ2-1, with 9 bases fitting TRBD2. The J segment lost 7 bases and the V segment lost 6 bases, leaving 10 bases of the junction unmatched. This CDR3 spans 14 amino acids. CDR1 DFQATT and CDR2 SNEGSKA come from the germline V gene (reference sequence). This chain's CDR3 is CSAPTSGAMNEQFF. CDR3 bases: TGCAGTGCCCCGACTAGCGGAGCTATGAATGAGCAGTTCTTC.

At least ten counts were recorded for this clonotype. The chain is built from TRBV6-1 and TRBJ2-7; 7 bases match TRBD1. Germline lookup yields CDR1 MNHNS and CDR2 SASEGT. The CDR3 loop spans 13 amino acids. J was trimmed by 2 bases and V by 8 bases; bases with no gene match: 6. CDR3 coding DNA: TGTGCCAGCGGGTGGACAGGTACCTACGAGCAGTACTTC. Protein: CASGWTGTYEQYF.

This clonotype was counted many times. V and J are TRBV12-3 or TRBV12-4 and TRBJ1-6, with 9 bases aligning to TRBD1. V lost 4 bases to trimming and J lost 12 bases; unmatched junction nucleotides: 4. This CDR3 has 13 amino acids. CDR3: CASSSTGGGPLHF. The CDR3 region has the DNA TGTGCCAGCAGTTCGACAGGGGGAGGACCCCTCCACTTT.